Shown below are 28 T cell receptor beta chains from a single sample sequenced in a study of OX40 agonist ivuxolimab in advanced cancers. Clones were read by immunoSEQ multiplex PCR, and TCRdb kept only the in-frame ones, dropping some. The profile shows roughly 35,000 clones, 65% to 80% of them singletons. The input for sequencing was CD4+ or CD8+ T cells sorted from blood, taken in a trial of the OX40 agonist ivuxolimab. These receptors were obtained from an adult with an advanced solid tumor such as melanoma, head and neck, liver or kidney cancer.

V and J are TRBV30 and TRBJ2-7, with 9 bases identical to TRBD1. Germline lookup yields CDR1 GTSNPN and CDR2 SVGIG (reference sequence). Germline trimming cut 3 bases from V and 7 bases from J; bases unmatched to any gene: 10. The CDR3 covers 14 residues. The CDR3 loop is CAWRIRDRVLEQYF. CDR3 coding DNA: TGTGCCTGGAGAATCCGGGACAGGGTTTTAGAGCAGTACTTC. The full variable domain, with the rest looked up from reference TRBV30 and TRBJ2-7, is SQTIHQWPATLVQPVGSPLSLECTVEGTSNPNLYWYRQAAGRGLQLLFYSVGIGQISSEVPQNLSASRPQDRQFILSSKKLLLSDSGFYLCAWRIRDRVLEQYFGPGTRLTVT.

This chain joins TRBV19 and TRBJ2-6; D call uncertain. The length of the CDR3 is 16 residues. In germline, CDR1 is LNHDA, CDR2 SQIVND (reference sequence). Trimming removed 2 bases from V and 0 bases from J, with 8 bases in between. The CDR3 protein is CASSISGNSGANVLTF. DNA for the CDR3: TGTGCCAGTAGTATATCCGGAAACTCTGGGGCCAACGTCCTGACTTTC.

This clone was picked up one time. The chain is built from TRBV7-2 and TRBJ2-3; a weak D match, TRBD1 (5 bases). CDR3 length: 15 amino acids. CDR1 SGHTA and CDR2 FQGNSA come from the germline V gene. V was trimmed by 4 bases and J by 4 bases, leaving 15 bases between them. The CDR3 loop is CASSYSAKGSDTQYF. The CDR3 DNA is TGTGCCAGCAGCTATAGTGCAAAGGGGTCAGATACGCAGTATTTT.

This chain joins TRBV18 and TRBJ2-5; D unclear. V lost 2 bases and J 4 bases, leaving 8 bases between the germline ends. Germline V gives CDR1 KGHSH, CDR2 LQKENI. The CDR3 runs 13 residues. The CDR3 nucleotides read TGTGCCAGCTCACCAGGATCTGGAGAGACCCAGTACTTC. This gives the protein CASSPGSGETQYF.

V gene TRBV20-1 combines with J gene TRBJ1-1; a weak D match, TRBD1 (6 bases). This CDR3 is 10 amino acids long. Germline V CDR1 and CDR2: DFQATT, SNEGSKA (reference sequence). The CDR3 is CRVQGTEAFF. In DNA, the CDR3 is TGCAGAGTACAGGGAACTGAAGCTTTCTTT.

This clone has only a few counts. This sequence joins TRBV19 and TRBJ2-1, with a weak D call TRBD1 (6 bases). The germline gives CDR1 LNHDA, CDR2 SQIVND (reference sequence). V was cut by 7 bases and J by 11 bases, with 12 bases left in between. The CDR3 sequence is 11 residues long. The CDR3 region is CASMTGPQQFF. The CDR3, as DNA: TGTGCCAGTATGACAGGACCCCAGCAGTTCTTC.

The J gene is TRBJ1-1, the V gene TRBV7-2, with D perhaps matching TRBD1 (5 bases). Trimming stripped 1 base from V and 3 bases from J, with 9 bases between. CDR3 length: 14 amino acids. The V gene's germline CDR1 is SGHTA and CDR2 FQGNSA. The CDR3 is CASSLVGGDTEAFF. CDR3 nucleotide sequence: TGTGCCAGCAGCTTAGTCGGGGGGGACACTGAAGCTTTCTTT.

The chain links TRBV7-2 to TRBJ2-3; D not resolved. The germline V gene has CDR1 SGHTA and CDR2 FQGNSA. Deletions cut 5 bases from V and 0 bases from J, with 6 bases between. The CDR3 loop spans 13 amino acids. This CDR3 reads CASSRPSTDTQYF. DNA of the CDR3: TGTGCCAGCAGCCGCCCTAGCACAGATACGCAGTATTTT.

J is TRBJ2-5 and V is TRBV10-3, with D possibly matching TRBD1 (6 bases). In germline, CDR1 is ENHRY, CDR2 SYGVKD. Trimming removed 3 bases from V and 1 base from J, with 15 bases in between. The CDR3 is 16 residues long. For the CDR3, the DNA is TGTGCCATCAGTGAACAACAGGGCTATCTCCAAGAGACCCAGTACTTC. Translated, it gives CAISEQQGYLQETQYF.

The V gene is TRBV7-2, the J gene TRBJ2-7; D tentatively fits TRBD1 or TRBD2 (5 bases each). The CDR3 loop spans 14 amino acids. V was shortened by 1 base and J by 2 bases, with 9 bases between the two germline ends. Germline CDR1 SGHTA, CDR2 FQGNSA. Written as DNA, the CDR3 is TGTGCCAGCAGCTTAGGAGGGGATGCCTACGAGCAGTACTTC. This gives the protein CASSLGGDAYEQYF.

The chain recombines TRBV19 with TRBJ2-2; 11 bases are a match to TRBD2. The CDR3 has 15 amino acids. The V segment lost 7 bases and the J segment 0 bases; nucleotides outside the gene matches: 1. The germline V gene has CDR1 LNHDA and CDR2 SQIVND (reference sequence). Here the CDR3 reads CASKGLAANTGELFF. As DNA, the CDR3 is TGTGCCAGTAAGGGACTAGCGGCGAACACCGGGGAGCTGTTTTTT. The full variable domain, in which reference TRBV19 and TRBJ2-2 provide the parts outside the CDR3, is DGGITQSPKYLFRKEGQNVTLSCEQNLNHDAMYWYRQDPGQGLRLIYYSQIVNDFQKGDIAEGYSVSREKKESFPLTVTSAQKNPTAFYLCASKGLAANTGELFFGEGSRLTVL.

In DNA form, the CDR3 reads TGTGCCAGCAGCACTCGGGCGAACACTGAAGCTTTCTTT. Translation: CASSTRANTEAFF. The gene calls are TRBV21-1 and TRBJ1-1. TRBV21-1 is listed as a pseudogene. This CDR3 spans 13 amino acids.

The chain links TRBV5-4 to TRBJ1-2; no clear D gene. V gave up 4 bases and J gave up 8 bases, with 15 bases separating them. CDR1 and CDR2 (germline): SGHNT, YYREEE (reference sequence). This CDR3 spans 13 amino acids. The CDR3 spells CASSPPHSRGYTF. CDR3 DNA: TGTGCCAGCAGCCCCCCGCACAGTCGCGGCTACACCTTC. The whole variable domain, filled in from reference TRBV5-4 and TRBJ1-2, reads ETGVTQSPTHLIKTRGQQVTLRCSSQSGHNTVSWYQQALGQGPQFIFQYYREEENGRGNFPPRFSGLQFPNYSSELNVNALELDDSALYLCASSPPHSRGYTFGSGTRLTVV.

This CDR3 reads CASSVRGSSYNEQFF. Here the CDR3 DNA reads TGTGCCAGCAGTGTGCGGGGCAGCTCCTACAATGAGCAGTTCTTC. The rearrangement joins TRBV6-1 to TRBJ2-1; D may be TRBD2 (6 bases). V was pared by 4 bases and J by 0 bases, with 10 bases between. Per germline, CDR1 MNHNS and CDR2 SASEGT. This CDR3 region has 15 residues.

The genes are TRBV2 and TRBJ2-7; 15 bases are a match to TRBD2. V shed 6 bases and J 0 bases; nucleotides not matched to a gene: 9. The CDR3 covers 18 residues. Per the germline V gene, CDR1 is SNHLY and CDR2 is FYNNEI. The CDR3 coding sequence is TGTGCCAGCAGCCTCCTGGGACTAGCGGGGGGAAGCTCCTACGAGCAGTACTTC. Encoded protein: CASSLLGLAGGSSYEQYF.

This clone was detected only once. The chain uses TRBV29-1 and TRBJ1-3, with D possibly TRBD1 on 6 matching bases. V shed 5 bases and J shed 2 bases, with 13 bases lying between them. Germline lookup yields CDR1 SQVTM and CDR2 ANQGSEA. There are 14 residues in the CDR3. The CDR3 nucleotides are TGCAGCGTTCCATCAGGGGTCACTGGAAACACCATATATTTT. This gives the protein CSVPSGVTGNTIYF.

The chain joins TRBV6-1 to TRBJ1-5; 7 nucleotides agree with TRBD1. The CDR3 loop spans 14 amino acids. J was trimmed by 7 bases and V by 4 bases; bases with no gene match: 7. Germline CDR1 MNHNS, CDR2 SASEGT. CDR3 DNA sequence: TGTGCCAGCAGTGTAGGGGGCTCACCCCAGCCCCAGCATTTT. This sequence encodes CASSVGGSPQPQHF.

The chain's CDR3 is CASSLGGLAGDQGEQYF. Here the CDR3 DNA reads TGTGCCAGCAGCTTAGGCGGACTAGCGGGGGACCAGGGCGAGCAGTACTTC. The chain couples TRBV7-9 to TRBJ2-7, with TRBD2 identical over 13 bases. J gave up 6 bases and V 1 base, and 9 bases lay outside the gene matches. The CDR3 is 17 amino acids. Germline values: CDR1 SEHNR, CDR2 FQNEAQ (reference sequence).

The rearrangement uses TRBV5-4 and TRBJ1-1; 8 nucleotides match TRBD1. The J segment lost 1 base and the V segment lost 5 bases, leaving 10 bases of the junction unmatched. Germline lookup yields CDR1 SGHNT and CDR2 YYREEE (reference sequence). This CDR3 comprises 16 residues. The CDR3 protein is CASSSPWTGPNTEAFF. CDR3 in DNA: TGTGCCAGCAGTTCCCCCTGGACAGGGCCGAACACTGAAGCTTTCTTT.

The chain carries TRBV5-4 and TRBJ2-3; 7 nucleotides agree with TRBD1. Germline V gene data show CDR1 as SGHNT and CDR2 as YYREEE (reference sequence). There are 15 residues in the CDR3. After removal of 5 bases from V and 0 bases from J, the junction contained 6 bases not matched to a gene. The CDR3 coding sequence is TGTGCCAGCAGTTACGGACAGGCTAGCACAGATACGCAGTATTTT. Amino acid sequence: CASSYGQASTDTQYF.

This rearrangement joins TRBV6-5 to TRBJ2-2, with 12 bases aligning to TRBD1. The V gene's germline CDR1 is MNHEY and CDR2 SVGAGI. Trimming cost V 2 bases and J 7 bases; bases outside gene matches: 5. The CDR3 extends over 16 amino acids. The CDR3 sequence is CASSYRGTGGFGELFF. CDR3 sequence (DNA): TGTGCCAGCAGTTACCGGGGGACAGGGGGCTTCGGGGAGCTGTTTTTT.

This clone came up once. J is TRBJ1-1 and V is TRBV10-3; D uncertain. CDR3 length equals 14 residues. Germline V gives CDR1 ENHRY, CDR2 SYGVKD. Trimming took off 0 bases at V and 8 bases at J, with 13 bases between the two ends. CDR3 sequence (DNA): TGTGCCATCAGTGAGTCTCTTCTAAAAGGGGAAGCTTTCTTT. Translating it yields CAISESLLKGEAFF.

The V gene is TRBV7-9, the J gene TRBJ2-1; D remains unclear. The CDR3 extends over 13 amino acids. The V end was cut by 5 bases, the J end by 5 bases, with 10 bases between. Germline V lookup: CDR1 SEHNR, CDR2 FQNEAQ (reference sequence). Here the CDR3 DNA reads TGTGCCAGCAGCCAGACCCCGCACAATGAGCAGTTCTTC. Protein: CASSQTPHNEQFF.

In DNA, the CDR3 is TGTGCCAGCAGTGACCCGGGACAGCTCTATGGCTACACCTTC. This sequence encodes CASSDPGQLYGYTF. V and J are TRBV2 and TRBJ1-2, with 7 nucleotides matching TRBD1. With 3 bases clipped from V and 4 bases from J, the junction kept 5 bases outside the gene matches. Germline V CDR1 and CDR2: SNHLY, FYNNEI. This CDR3 is 14 amino acids long.

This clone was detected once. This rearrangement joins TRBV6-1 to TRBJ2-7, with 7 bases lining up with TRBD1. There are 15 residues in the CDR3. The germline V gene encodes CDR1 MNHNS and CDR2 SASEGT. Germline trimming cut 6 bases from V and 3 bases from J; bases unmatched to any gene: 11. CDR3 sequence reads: CASRPFGGQSYEQYF. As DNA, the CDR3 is TGTGCCAGCAGGCCGTTTGGGGGACAGAGCTACGAGCAGTACTTC.

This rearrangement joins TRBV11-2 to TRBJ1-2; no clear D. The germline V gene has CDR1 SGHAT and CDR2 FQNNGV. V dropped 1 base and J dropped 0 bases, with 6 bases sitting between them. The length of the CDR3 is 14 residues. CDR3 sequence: CASSLGIANYGYTF. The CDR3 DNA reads TGTGCCAGCAGCTTAGGAATAGCTAACTATGGCTACACCTTC.

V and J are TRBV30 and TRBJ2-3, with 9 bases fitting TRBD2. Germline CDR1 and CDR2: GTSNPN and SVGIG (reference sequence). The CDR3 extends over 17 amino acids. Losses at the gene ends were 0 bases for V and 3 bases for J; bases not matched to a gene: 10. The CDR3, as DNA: TGTGCCTGGAGTGTTAGTTGGGGGCTAGCGGGGACAGATACGCAGTATTTT. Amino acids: CAWSVSWGLAGTDTQYF.

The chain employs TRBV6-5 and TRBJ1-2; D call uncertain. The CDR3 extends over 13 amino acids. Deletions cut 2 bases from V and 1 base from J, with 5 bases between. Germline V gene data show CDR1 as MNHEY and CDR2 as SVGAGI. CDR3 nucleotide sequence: TGTGCCAGCAGTTACGAAAGTAACTATGGCTACACCTTC. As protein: CASSYESNYGYTF.